The 9 T cell receptor beta chains reported below all come from one sample, sequenced in a study of Ad26.COV2.S vaccination and SARS-CoV-2 variants (dated by TCRdb to the early 2020s). Explained via the paper, the time point label denotes: individuals recovered from natural SARS-CoV-2 infection. Library method: the immunoSEQ multiplex PCR assay. In TCRdb, the immuneACCESS table is reduced to in-frame sequences with V and J assigned. These tables do not hold every clone; where another copy was compared, an unresolved V gene accounts for under half, and the others remain unexplained. This sample has about 350,000 clones in its table, and 92% of those were observed once. Of the sample, 3.9% is held by the ten largest clones. The sample in question was peripheral blood, obtained after recovery from COVID-19. Source of these receptors: a human donor who had recovered from COVID-19.

The V and J genes are TRBV29-1 and TRBJ2-5; no clear D. V lost 4 bases and J lost 1, with 7 bases in between. The CDR3 contains 12 residues. Germline V gives CDR1 SQVTM, CDR2 ANQGSEA. The CDR3 DNA sequence: TGCAGCGTTGCCCATAGCCAAGAGACCCAGTACTTC. Translating gives CSVAHSQETQYF.

The chain has TRBV2 and TRBJ2-3, with no clear D. V was trimmed by 11 bases and J by 1 base, leaving 16 bases between them. The germline V gene encodes CDR1 SNHLY and CDR2 FYNNEI. This CDR3 region has 14 residues. The CDR3 DNA follows: TGTGCCCCCTACCCCGTGGACGGCACAGATACGCAGTATTTT. Protein product: CAPYPVDGTDTQYF.

This clone was picked up a small number of times. The V call is TRBV4-2, the J call TRBJ2-1; D perhaps matches TRBD1 (6 bases). In germline, CDR1 is LGHNA, CDR2 YNFKEQ. This CDR3 region has 14 residues. V shed 2 bases and J shed 8 bases, with 13 bases lying between them. CDR3 amino acids: CASSQRNRDDEQFF. CDR3 nucleotides: TGTGCCAGCAGCCAACGGAACAGGGATGATGAGCAGTTCTTC.

The gene calls are TRBV9 and TRBJ2-3; TRBD1 matches at 8 bases. The CDR3 is made up of 16 amino acids. Trimming cost V 0 bases and J 5 bases; bases outside gene matches: 8. Germline CDR1 SGDLS, CDR2 YYNGEE. The DNA of the CDR3 is TGTGCCAGCAGCGTAGACGGCAGGGGGCCAGGAGATACGCAGTATTTT. Translated, it gives CASSVDGRGPGDTQYF.

The chain combines TRBV24-1 with TRBJ2-2; D possibly corresponds to TRBD2 (5 bases). V lost 5 bases, J lost 3 bases, and 6 bases lay in between. The CDR3 totals 13 residues. The germline V gene encodes CDR1 KGHDR and CDR2 SFDVKD. The CDR3 region is CATSAGDTGELFF. The CDR3 bases are TGTGCCACCAGTGCCGGGGACACCGGGGAGCTGTTTTTT.

The rearrangement uses TRBV6-2 or TRBV6-3 and TRBJ1-5, with a weak D call TRBD1 (5 bases). CDR1 is MNHEY, CDR2 SVGEGT, per germline. CDR3 length: 16 residues. Trimming shortened V by 6 bases and J by 4 bases, and 19 bases separated the two germline ends. The CDR3 DNA reads as TGTGCCAGCAGCGAGGACACGGTGTCACGGAATCAGCCCCAGCATTTT. It codes for CASSEDTVSRNQPQHF.

The CDR3 protein is CASSVGVGTEAFF. DNA for the CDR3: TGTGCCAGCAGTGTGGGCGTTGGCACTGAAGCTTTCTTT. The rearrangement joins TRBV25-1 to TRBJ1-1, with no clear D. The germline V gene has CDR1 MGHDK and CDR2 SYGVNS. V lost 4 bases, J lost 4 bases, and 10 bases lay in between. CDR3 size: 13 residues.

This clone has just a few counts. The rearrangement uses TRBV5-4 and TRBJ1-2; the D gene is possibly TRBD1 (5 bases). The germline V gene encodes CDR1 SGHNT and CDR2 YYREEE (reference sequence). The CDR3 runs to 15 residues. V lost 6 bases and J 6 bases, leaving 21 bases between the germline ends. Here the CDR3 reads CASTSPGTSRDGYTF. The CDR3 DNA sequence: TGTGCCAGCACCTCTCCAGGGACCTCTCGGGATGGCTACACCTTC. The variable domain in full, with the rest retrieved from reference TRBV5-4 and TRBJ1-2, is ETGVTQSPTHLIKTRGQQVTLRCSSQSGHNTVSWYQQALGQGPQFIFQYYREEENGRGNFPPRFSGLQFPNYSSELNVNALELDDSALYLCASTSPGTSRDGYTFGSGTRLTVV.

This clone was picked up one time. The V and J genes are TRBV19 and TRBJ1-1, with D uncertain. The germline V gene has CDR1 LNHDA and CDR2 SQIVND (reference sequence). V dropped 3 bases and J dropped 11 bases, with 16 bases sitting between them. The CDR3 runs to 13 residues. CDR3 amino acids: CASSISGGLGAFF. CDR3 coding DNA: TGTGCCAGTAGTATTTCGGGTGGGCTCGGGGCTTTCTTT.